The source of this T cell receptor (beta chain) is a study of blood T cell repertoires in COVID-19. Study background: T cells, B-cell-depleted T cells, or PBMCs supplied cDNA or gDNA.

This clone came up once. Sequencing was performed with immunoSEQ multiplex PCR; in TCRdb, only in-frame clones are kept and a portion is missing. This sample has roughly 190,000 clones, with approximately 86% found just once. This clonotype was sampled from a man aged 65 to 85 with acute or convalescent COVID-19. Sequencing was carried out using peripheral blood.

CDR3 region: CASSIAGQGTDTQYF. CDR3 DNA sequence: TGTGCCAGTAGTATAGCGGGACAGGGGACAGATACGCAGTATTTT. The chain recombines TRBV19 with TRBJ2-3, with 10 bases lining up with TRBD1. The CDR3 sequence is 15 residues long. V lost 1 base and J lost 3; bases outside the gene matches: 1. The germline CDR1 and CDR2 sequences are LNHDA and SQIVND (reference sequence).